Listed below are T cell receptor beta chains from one sample, sequenced in a study of blood T cell repertoires in COVID-19. The data were produced by immunoSEQ multiplex PCR, yet TCRdb's version contains in-frame clones alone and is incomplete. The sample contains under 150,000 clones, 80% of which appear only once. Sequenced sample: peripheral blood. All receptors come from a woman aged 45-60 years with acute or convalescent COVID-19. Each CDR3 is given with its conserved first and last residue. A D gene is named only where the DNA matches it firmly. Clone size appears in some rows only: once, few, many, or a class for an expanded clone.

NA | TRBJ1-2 | TRBV3-1/TRBV3-2 | NA | TGTGCCAGCAGCCAAGAGGGGGGGGGCTATGGCTACACCTTC | CASSQEGGGYGYTF
NA | TRBJ1-4 | TRBV28 | NA | TGTGCCAGCAGTTTCACAGGGACAACTAATGAAAAACTGTTTTTT | CASSFTGTTNEKLFF
TRBD2 | TRBJ2-3 | TRBV30 | NA | TGTGCCTGGAGTGTAGCGAGCGGGGGGCCCACAGATACGCAGTATTTT | CAWSVASGGPTDTQYF
TRBD1 | TRBJ1-1 | TRBV11-3 | NA | TGTGCCAGCAGCCGAGACAGGGGGGGTTCGGCTTTCTTT | CASSRDRGGSAFF
NA | TRBJ1-1 | TRBV3-1/TRBV3-2 | NA | TGTGCCAGCAGCCTGTATGGGGGGGGTGAAGCTTTCTTT | CASSLYGGGEAFF
TRBD2 | TRBJ2-5 | TRBV19 | many | TGTGCCAGCCGGTCCCTCGAGGGAGCGGGAAAAGAGACCCAGTACTTC | CASRSLEGAGKETQYF
TRBD1 | TRBJ1-6 | TRBV9 | NA | TGTGCCAGCAGCGGATCAGGGGGCGAGTGGTCACCCCTCCACTTT | CASSGSGGEWSPLHF
NA | TRBJ1-3 | TRBV9 | NA | TGTGCCAGCAGCGTAGTAGGGGCTGGAAACACCATATATTTT | CASSVVGAGNTIYF
TRBD1 | TRBJ2-6 | TRBV6-2/TRBV6-3 | NA | TGTGCCAGCAGTTACACAGCCGAGGGACAGGATTTCTCTGGGGCCAACGTCCTGACTTTC | CASSYTAEGQDFSGANVLTF
TRBD2 | TRBJ2-7 | TRBV28 | NA | TGTGCCAGCAGTTTGATCCCGGGACTAGCGGCTACCTACGAGCAGTACTTC | CASSLIPGLAATYEQYF
TRBD1 | TRBJ1-6 | TRBV4-1 | NA | TGCGCCAGCAGCCGAGAAGCCCGGGACAGGACCCTCGGACGGAATTCACCCCTCCACTTT | CASSREARDRTLGRNSPLHF
NA | TRBJ2-1 | TRBV12-3/TRBV12-4 | NA | TGTGCCAGCGGGGTGGGGACTCAGTTCTTC | CASGVGTQFF
TRBD1 | TRBJ2-7 | TRBV5-1 | once | TGCGCCAGCAGCCTGGGACAGTACGAGCAGTACTTC | CASSLGQYEQYF
NA | TRBJ2-5 | TRBV28 | NA | TGTGCCAGCAGTTTTTCGGGTCCTCAAGAGACCCAGTACTTC | CASSFSGPQETQYF
TRBD1 | TRBJ1-5 | TRBV3-1/TRBV3-2 | NA | TGTGCCAGCAGCCCGGGGACAGCAGCCTCCAATCAGCCCCAGCATTTT | CASSPGTAASNQPQHF
NA | TRBJ2-1 | TRBV5-1 | NA | TGCGCCAGCAGCTTGGGCGGATCCTCCTACAATGAGCAGTTCTTC | CASSLGGSSYNEQFF
NA | TRBJ1-6 | TRBV9 | NA | TGTGCCAGCAGCGTAGACTGGGGGGAAAATTCACCCCTCCACTTT | CASSVDWGENSPLHF
TRBD1 | TRBJ1-2 | TRBV28 | NA | TGTGCCAGCAGTTGGGCTGTATCTAAACCGGGACAGTATAACTATGGCTACACCTTC | CASSWAVSKPGQYNYGYTF
NA | TRBJ1-5 | TRBV10-3 | NA | TGTGCCATCAGTGGGGCAGCTACAAATCAGCCCCAGCATTTT | CAISGAATNQPQHF
NA | TRBJ2-1 | TRBV7-2 | once | TGTGCCAGCAGCTTCTACTTCACAGGGTCAAATGAGCAGTTCTTC | CASSFYFTGSNEQFF
TRBD1 | TRBJ1-2 | TRBV19 | NA | TGTGCCAGTAGTATCGCTCAAGGACAGGGCTATGGCTACACCTTC | CASSIAQGQGYGYTF
TRBD1 | TRBJ1-4 | TRBV6-2/TRBV6-3 | NA | TGTGCCAGCAGCATACGGGGGACAGGCCTTACGACTAATGAAAAACTGTTTTTT | CASSIRGTGLTTNEKLFF
TRBD1 | TRBJ1-5 | TRBV30 | few | TGTGCCTGGAGTCCTGGGACAGGGAAGCAGCCCCAGCATTTT | CAWSPGTGKQPQHF
NA | TRBJ1-1 | TRBV4-3 | NA | TGCGCCAGCAGCCAAGAGGGGCGCACTGAAGCTTTCTTT | CASSQEGRTEAFF
NA | TRBJ1-3 | TRBV6-5 | NA | TGTGCCAGCAGTTCTGAGACATCGTCTGGAAACACCATATATTTT | CASSSETSSGNTIYF
NA | TRBJ1-5 | TRBV5-8 | NA | TGTGCCAGCAGCTTGGGTGGGGGAGGCCAGCCCCAGCATTTT | CASSLGGGGQPQHF
TRBD2 | TRBJ2-2 | TRBV5-1 | NA | TGCGCCAGCAGCTTTCAGGGAGGGGCGGTCGGGGAGCTGTTTTTT | CASSFQGGAVGELFF
TRBD1 | TRBJ1-5 | TRBV6-1 | NA | TGTGCCAGCAGTCCAACGGACAGGGCCCAGCCCCAGCATTTT | CASSPTDRAQPQHF
NA | TRBJ1-3 | TRBV18 | NA | TGTGCCAGCTCAGTTGGACAGGGAAACACCATATATTTT | CASSVGQGNTIYF
TRBD1 | TRBJ1-5 | TRBV28 | NA | TGTGCCAGCAGTTCAGGGGGCGCGGGTCAGCCCCAGCATTTT | CASSSGGAGQPQHF
TRBD2 | TRBJ2-7 | TRBV27 | once | TGTGCCAGCAATTTAGCGGGGGGGGCGAACTACGAGCAGTACTTC | CASNLAGGANYEQYF
TRBD1 | TRBJ1-4 | TRBV5-1 | NA | TGCGCCAGCAGCCCAACTGGGACAGCTAATGAAAAACTGTTTTTT | CASSPTGTANEKLFF
TRBD1 | TRBJ1-5 | TRBV6-6 | NA | TGTGCCAGCAGTCCGACAGGGGAGCGTCAGCCCCAGCATTTT | CASSPTGERQPQHF
NA | TRBJ2-5 | TRBV4-1 | NA | TGCGCCAGCAGCTACCAAGAGGGCCGCCGGGAGACCCAGTACTTC | CASSYQEGRRETQYF
TRBD1 | TRBJ2-5 | TRBV5-1 | NA | TGCGCCAGCAGCACCGGGACAGGGCGTGAAACCCAGTACTTC | CASSTGTGRETQYF
TRBD1 | TRBJ2-7 | TRBV2 | NA | TGTGCCAGCAACCCGACAGGGGGCTACGAGCAGTACTTC | CASNPTGGYEQYF
TRBD1 | TRBJ2-7 | TRBV5-4 | NA | TGTGCCAGCAGCTCGGAGAGGGGGCAAGGGGAGTACTTC | CASSSERGQGEYF
NA | TRBJ2-3 | TRBV5-1 | NA | TGCGCCAGCAGCCCGTCTCCAAGACTGGGCACAGATACGCAGTATTTT | CASSPSPRLGTDTQYF
NA | TRBJ1-5 | TRBV6-2/TRBV6-3 | few | TGTGCCAGCAGTTATGGAGCGGTGAGGGGGAAGGATCAGCCCCAGCATTTT | CASSYGAVRGKDQPQHF
TRBD1 | TRBJ1-2 | TRBV4-3 | NA | TGCGCCAGCAGCCAAGGAGCCAGGGGGGACTATGGCTACACCTTC | CASSQGARGDYGYTF
TRBD1 | TRBJ1-1 | TRBV18 | NA | TGTGCCAGCTCACCACTCGCGACAGGGGACACTGAAGCTTTCTTT | CASSPLATGDTEAFF
NA | TRBJ2-3 | TRBV30 | NA | TGTGCCTGGACAGTTCCTAGCACAGATACGCAGTATTTT | CAWTVPSTDTQYF
NA | TRBJ2-7 | TRBV5-1 | NA | TGCGCCAGCAGCTTGGAGTTGGGGCGCGAGCAGTACTTC | CASSLELGREQYF
TRBD2 | TRBJ2-7 | TRBV10-2 | NA | TGCGCCACCGAAACCTATCCGAGTGGCGGGAGGACCTACGAGCAGTACTTC | CATETYPSGGRTYEQYF
TRBD2 | TRBJ2-1 | TRBV7-9 | few | TGTGCCAGCAGCTTGACTAGCGGGGGCCCGCTGGGGGAGCAGTTCTTC | CASSLTSGGPLGEQFF
NA | TRBJ1-1 | TRBV5-4 | NA | TGTGCCAGCAGCTTTGGCGGGGGCACTGAAGCTTTCTTT | CASSFGGGTEAFF
TRBD2 | TRBJ2-7 | TRBV6-4 | NA | TGTGCCAGCATTCCGGGACTAGCGGGGGGATACGAGCAGTACTTC | CASIPGLAGGYEQYF
NA | TRBJ1-1 | TRBV19 | few | TGTGCCAGTAGTATAACGGGGGGGGCCACTGAAGCTTTCTTT | CASSITGGATEAFF
NA | TRBJ1-6 | TRBV15 | NA | TGTGCCACCAGCAGAGGGAGGCAGGGAGGGGTTTCACCCCTCCACTTT | CATSRGRQGGVSPLHF
NA | TRBJ1-3 | TRBV10-3 | NA | TGTGCCATCAGTGAGTCAGACACTGGAAACACCATATATTTT | CAISESDTGNTIYF
NA | TRBJ2-2 | TRBV5-1 | NA | TGCGCCAGCAGCTTGGGTGGTACGAGCACCGGGGAGCTGTTTTTT | CASSLGGTSTGELFF
TRBD1 | TRBJ2-7 | TRBV27 | NA | TGTGCCAGCAGTTTATCCAGGGGGCCATACGAGCAGTACTTC | CASSLSRGPYEQYF
NA | TRBJ2-7 | TRBV7-2 | NA | TGTGCCAGCAGCTTAATCGGCGGGGGCCCTACCTACGAGCAGTACTTC | CASSLIGGGPTYEQYF